Listed below are T cell receptor beta chains from one sample, sequenced in a study of T cell changes during pregnancy in multiple sclerosis. Sequencing used immunoSEQ multiplex PCR; TCRdb keeps in-frame clones, though not all of them. The sample holds under 50,000 clones, roughly 90% seen once. This material consisted of CD8+ T cells from peripheral blood mononuclear cells, taken in the third trimester of pregnancy. The receptors derive from a female donor with multiple sclerosis, enrolled in a pregnancy study. Each CDR3 is given without its conserved first and last residue. Fields, in order: V gene, CDR3 protein.

TRBV6-4	ASPPSEDTQY
TRBV19	ASSVGQSPGTVEQY
TRBV15	ATSRDPTTGELF
TRBV6-1	ATDRDGAQPQH
TRBV15	ATSRARGSTDTQY
TRBV19	ASSIGTGNTIY
TRBV27	ASSLGGRVNTEAF
TRBV19	ASTFQLSPGQPQH
TRBV7-2	ASRRGRADDEQY
TRBV9	ASSPDRLTDTEAF
TRBV9	ASSVESSYNEQF
TRBV7-9	ASSIPTGGYETQY
TRBV29-1	SAEESYEQY
TRBV7-6	ASSLTQGIAETQY
TRBV5-6	ASSFNPSEQY
TRBV11-2	ASSLARTEYYEQY
TRBV2	AIFAKNEQF
TRBV19	ASSITGSGELF
TRBV7-2	VAGPEDYT
TRBV7-9	ASRATDTQY
TRBV7-8	ASSSGGHSNQPQH
TRBV4-2	ASSQDGQGGNTEAF
TRBV27	ASSLKGYPMNTEAF
TRBV27	ASSPGLAGPYEQY
TRBV6-4	ASSDSPSLNEQF
TRBV11-2	ASSLALGGNTEAF
TRBV11-2	ASSTVAGTDTQY
TRBV7-8	ASSFHRDTLSEKLF
TRBV10-3	AIRDSSTDTQY
TRBV7-3	ASSPQAPGLAGVNSYNEQF